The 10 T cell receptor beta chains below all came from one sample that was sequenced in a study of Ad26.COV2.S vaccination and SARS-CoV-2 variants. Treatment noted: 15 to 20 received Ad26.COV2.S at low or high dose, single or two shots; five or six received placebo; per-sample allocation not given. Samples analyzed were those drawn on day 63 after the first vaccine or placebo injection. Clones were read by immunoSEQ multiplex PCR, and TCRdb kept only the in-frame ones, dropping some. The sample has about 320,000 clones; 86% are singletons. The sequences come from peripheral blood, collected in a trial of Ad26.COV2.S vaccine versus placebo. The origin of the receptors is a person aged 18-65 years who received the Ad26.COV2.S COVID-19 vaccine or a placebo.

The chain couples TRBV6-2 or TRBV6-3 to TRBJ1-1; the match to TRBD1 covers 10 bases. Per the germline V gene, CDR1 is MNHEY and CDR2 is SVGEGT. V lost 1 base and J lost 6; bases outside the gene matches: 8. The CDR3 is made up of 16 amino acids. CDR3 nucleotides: TGTGCCAGCAGTTACTTCGGGCGACAGGGGGCCCCTGAAGCTTTCTTT. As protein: CASSYFGRQGAPEAFF.

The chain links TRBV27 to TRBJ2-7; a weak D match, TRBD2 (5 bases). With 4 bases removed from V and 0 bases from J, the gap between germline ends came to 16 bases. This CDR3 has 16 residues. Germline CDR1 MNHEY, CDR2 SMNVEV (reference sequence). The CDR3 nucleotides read TGTGCCAGCAGTTCAAGATGGACTGAGAGCTCCTACGAGCAGTACTTC. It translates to CASSSRWTESSYEQYF.

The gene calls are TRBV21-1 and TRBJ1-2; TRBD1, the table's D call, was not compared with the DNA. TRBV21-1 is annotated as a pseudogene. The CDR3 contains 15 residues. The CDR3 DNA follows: TGTGCCAGCAGCAACCGAAGGGGGAGTTACTATGGCTACACCTTC. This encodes CASSNRRGSYYGYTF.

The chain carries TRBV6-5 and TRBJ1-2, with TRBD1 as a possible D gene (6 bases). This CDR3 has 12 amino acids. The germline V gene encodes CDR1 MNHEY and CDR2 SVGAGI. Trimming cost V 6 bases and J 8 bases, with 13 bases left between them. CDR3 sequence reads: CASRGDIYGYTF. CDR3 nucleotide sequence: TGTGCCAGCAGGGGGGACATCTACGGCTACACCTTC.

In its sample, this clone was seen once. The CDR3 loop is CASSWGRGDGYTF. The CDR3 DNA reads as TGTGCCAGCAGTTGGGGGAGAGGGGATGGCTACACCTTC. The chain uses TRBV12-3 or TRBV12-4 and TRBJ1-2; a possible D gene is TRBD1 (5 bases). The length of the CDR3 is 13 residues. The V and J ends lost 4 bases and 6 bases respectively, with 12 bases between them.

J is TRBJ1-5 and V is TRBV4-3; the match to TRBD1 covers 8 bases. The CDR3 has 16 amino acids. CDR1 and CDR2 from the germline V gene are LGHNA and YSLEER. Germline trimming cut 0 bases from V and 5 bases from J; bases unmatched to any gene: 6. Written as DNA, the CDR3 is TGCGCCAGCAGCCAAGATGCCGGGACAGGTTATCAGCCCCAGCATTTT. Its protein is CASSQDAGTGYQPQHF.

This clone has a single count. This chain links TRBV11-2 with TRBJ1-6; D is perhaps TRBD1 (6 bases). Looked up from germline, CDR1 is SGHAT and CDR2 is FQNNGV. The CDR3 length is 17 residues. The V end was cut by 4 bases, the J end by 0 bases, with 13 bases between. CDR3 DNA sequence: TGTGCCAGCAGCTGGGGACACATGAGCTCCTATAATTCACCCCTCCACTTT. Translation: CASSWGHMSSYNSPLHF.

CDR3 in amino acids: CASSISGTSSTDTQYF. The CDR3 DNA is TGTGCCAGTAGTATATCTGGAACCTCCTCCACAGATACGCAGTATTTT. The chain links TRBV19 to TRBJ2-3, with D uncertain. The CDR3 has 16 residues. CDR1 LNHDA and CDR2 SQIVND come from the germline V gene (reference sequence). Between the trimmed V and J ends, which lost 2 bases and 2 bases, there was a span of 14 bases.

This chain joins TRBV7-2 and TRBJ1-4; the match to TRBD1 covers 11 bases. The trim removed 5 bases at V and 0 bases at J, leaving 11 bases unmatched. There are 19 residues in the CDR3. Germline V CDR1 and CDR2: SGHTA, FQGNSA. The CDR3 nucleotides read TGTGCCAGCAGCCCGTCCGGGACAGGGGGTTCGGCAACTAATGAAAAACTGTTTTTT. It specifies CASSPSGTGGSATNEKLFF.

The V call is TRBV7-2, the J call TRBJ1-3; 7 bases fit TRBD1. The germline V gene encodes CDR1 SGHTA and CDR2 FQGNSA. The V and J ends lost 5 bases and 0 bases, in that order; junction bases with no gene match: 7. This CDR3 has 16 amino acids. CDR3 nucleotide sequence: TGTGCCAGCAGCCTTGCACAGGGGTTCTCTGGAAACACCATATATTTT. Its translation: CASSLAQGFSGNTIYF.